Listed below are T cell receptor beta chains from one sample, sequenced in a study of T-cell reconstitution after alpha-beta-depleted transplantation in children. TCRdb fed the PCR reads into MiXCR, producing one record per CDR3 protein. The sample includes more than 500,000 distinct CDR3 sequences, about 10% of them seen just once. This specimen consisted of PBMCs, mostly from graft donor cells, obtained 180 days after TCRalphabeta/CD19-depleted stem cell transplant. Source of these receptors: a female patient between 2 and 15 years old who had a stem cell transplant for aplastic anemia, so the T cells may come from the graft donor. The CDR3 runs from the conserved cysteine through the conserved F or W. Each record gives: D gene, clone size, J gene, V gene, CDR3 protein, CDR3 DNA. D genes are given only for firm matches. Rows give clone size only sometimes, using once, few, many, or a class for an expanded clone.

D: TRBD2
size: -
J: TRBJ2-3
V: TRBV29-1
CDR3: CSVQMMLAGGIDTQYF
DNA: TGCAGCGTTCAGATGATGCTAGCGGGAGGGATAGATACGCAGTATTTT

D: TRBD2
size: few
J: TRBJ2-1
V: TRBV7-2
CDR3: CASSTPSGKHNEQFF
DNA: TGTGCCAGCAGCACCCCTAGCGGGAAGCACAATGAGCAGTTCTTC

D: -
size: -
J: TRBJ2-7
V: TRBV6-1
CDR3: CASRRRRDYTYEQYF
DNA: TGTGCCAGCAGGCGACGCCGGGATTACACCTACGAGCAGTACTTC

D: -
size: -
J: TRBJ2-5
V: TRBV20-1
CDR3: CSAPSFQAGETQYF
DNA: TGCAGTGCTCCCTCCTTTCAAGCAGGAGAGACCCAGTACTTC

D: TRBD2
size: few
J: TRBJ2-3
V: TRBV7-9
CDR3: CASSRGLAGHTDTQYF
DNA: TGTGCCAGCAGCCGCGGACTAGCGGGACACACAGATACGCAGTATTTT

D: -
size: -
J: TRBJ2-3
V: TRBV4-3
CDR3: CASSQGNGPRGDTQYF
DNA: TGCGCCAGCAGCCAAGGGAATGGCCCCCGAGGCGATACGCAGTATTTT

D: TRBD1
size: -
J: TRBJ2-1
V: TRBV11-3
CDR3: CASSSWDTGDDNEQFF
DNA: TGTGCCAGCAGCTCCTGGGATACAGGGGACGACAATGAGCAGTTCTTC

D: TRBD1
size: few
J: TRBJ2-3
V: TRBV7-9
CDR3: CASSLPRTGVSTDTQYF
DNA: TGTGCCAGCAGCTTACCCAGGACAGGGGTCAGTACAGATACGCAGTATTTT

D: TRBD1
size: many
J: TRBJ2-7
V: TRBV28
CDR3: CASFVRDRVTYEQYF
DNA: TGTGCCAGCTTTGTCCGGGACAGGGTCACCTACGAGCAGTACTTC

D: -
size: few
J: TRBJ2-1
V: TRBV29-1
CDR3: CSGRVVHYNEQFF
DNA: TGCAGCGGACGTGTCGTCCATTACAATGAGCAGTTCTTC

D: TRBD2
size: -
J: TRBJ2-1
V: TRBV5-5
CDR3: CASSLGASGYYNEQFF
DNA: TGTGCCAGCAGCTTGGGGGCTAGCGGGTATTACAATGAGCAGTTCTTC

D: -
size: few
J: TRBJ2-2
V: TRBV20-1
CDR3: CSAGRVAGELFF
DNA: TGCAGTGCTGGCCGGGTTGCCGGGGAGCTGTTTTTT

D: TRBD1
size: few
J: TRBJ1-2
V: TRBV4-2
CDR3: CASSQGQGENYGYTF
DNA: TGTGCCAGCAGCCAAGGACAGGGGGAAAACTATGGCTACACCTTC

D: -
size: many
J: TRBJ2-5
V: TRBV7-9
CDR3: CASSSTGGQETQYF
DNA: TGTGCCAGCAGCTCAACCGGGGGACAAGAGACCCAGTACTTC

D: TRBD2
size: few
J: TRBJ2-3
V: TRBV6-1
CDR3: CASMGLAFRTDTQYF
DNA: TGTGCCAGCATGGGACTAGCGTTCCGCACAGATACGCAGTATTTT

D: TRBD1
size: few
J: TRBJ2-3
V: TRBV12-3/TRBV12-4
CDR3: CASSSGDRGRTDTQYF
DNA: TGTGCCAGCAGTTCGGGGGACAGGGGCCGCACAGATACGCAGTATTTT

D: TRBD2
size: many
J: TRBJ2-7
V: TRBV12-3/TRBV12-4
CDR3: CASSLGLALTYEQYF
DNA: TGTGCCAGCAGTTTGGGACTAGCGCTCACCTACGAGCAGTACTTC

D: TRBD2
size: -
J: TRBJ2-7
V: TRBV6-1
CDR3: CASSLKRETLQIGSEQYF
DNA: TGTGCCAGCAGTTTGAAGCGGGAGACCCTACAAATCGGCTCTGAGCAGTACTTC

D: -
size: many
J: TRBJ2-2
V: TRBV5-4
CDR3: CASSLTTLGELFF
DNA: TGTGCCAGCAGCTTGACGACCCTCGGGGAGCTGTTTTTT

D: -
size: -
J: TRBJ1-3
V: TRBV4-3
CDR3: CASSQAQAANTIYF
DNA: TGCGCCAGCAGCCAAGCCCAAGCAGCAAACACCATATATTTT

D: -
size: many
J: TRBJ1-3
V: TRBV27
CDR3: CASSLRSGNTIYF
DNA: TGTGCCAGCAGTTTACGCTCTGGAAACACCATATATTTT

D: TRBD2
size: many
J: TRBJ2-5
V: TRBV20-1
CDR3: CSARPLAGWRETQYF
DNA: TGCAGTGCTAGGCCCCTAGCGGGATGGAGGGAGACCCAGTACTTC

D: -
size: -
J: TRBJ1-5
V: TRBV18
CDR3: CASGSIDQPQHF
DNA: TGTGCCAGCGGGTCAATTGATCAGCCCCAGCATTTT

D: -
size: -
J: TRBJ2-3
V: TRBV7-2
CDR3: CASSLGWGTDTQYF
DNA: TGTGCCAGCAGCTTAGGATGGGGGACAGATACGCAGTATTTT

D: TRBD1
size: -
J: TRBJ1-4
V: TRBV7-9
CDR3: CASSSSGTGGEKLFF
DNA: TGTGCCAGCAGCTCTTCCGGGACAGGGGGTGAAAAACTGTTTTTT

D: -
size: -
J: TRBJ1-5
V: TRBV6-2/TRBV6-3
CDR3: CASSYNRYHPQHF
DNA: TGTGCCAGCAGTTACAACCGATATCATCCCCAGCATTTT

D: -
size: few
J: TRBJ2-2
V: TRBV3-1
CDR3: CASSQEVRDYTGELFF
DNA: TGTGCCAGCAGCCAAGAGGTCCGGGATTACACCGGGGAGCTGTTTTTT

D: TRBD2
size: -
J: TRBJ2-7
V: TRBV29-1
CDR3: CSVNSLGLAGYAQYF
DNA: TGCAGCGTTAACTCACTCGGACTAGCGGGTTACGCGCAGTACTTC

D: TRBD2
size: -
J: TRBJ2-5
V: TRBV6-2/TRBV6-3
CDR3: CASSYLTLAGSYQETQYF
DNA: TGTGCCAGCAGTTACCTAACGTTAGCGGGATCGTACCAAGAGACCCAGTACTTC

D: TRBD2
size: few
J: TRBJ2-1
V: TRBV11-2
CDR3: CASSRPGTSGSRGSYNEQFF
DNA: TGTGCCAGCAGCCGCCCTGGGACTAGCGGGTCCCGGGGCTCCTACAATGAGCAGTTCTTC

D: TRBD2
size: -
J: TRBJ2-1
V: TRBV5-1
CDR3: CASSPGLAGYSYNEQFF
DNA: TGCGCCAGCAGCCCCGGACTAGCGGGCTACTCCTACAATGAGCAGTTCTTC

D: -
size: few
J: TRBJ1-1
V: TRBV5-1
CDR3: CASSLEAGPLFTEAFF
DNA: TGCGCCAGCAGCTTGGAGGCAGGGCCCTTATTCACTGAAGCTTTCTTT

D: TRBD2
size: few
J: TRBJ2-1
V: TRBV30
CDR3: CAWGLAGGPGNEQFF
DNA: TGTGCCTGGGGACTAGCGGGAGGGCCCGGTAATGAGCAGTTCTTC

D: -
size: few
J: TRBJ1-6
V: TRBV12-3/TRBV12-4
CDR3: CASSPPGVSSPLHF
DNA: TGTGCCAGCAGTCCCCCCGGGGTCTCTTCACCCCTCCACTTT

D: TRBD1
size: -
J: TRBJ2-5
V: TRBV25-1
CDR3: CASRTGLGTQYF
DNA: TGTGCCAGCCGGACAGGGCTGGGGACCCAGTACTTC

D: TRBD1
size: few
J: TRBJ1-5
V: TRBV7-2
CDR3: CASSLTTGGNQPQHF
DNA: TGTGCCAGCAGCTTAACTACAGGGGGCAATCAGCCCCAGCATTTT

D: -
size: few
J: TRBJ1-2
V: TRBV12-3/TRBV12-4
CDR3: CASSPAKTINYGYTF
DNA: TGTGCCAGCAGCCCCGCCAAGACAATTAACTATGGCTACACCTTC

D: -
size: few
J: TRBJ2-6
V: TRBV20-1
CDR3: CSARAPGANVLTF
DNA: TGCAGTGCTAGAGCCCCTGGGGCCAACGTCCTGACTTTC

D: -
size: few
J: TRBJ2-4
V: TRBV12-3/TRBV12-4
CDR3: CASSLPSGRNIQYF
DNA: TGTGCCAGCAGTTTACCAAGTGGTAGAAACATTCAGTACTTC

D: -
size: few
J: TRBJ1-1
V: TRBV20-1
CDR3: CSASPSGRHTEAFF
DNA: TGCAGTGCTAGCCCTAGCGGCAGGCACACTGAAGCTTTCTTT

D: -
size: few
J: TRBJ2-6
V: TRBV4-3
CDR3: CASSQDFGVPGANVLTF
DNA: TGCGCCAGCAGCCAAGATTTTGGGGTTCCTGGGGCCAACGTCCTGACTTTC

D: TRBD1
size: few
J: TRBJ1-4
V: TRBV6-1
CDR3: CASSRGQGAGKLFF
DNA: TGTGCCAGCAGCCGGGGACAGGGGGCTGGAAAACTGTTTTTT